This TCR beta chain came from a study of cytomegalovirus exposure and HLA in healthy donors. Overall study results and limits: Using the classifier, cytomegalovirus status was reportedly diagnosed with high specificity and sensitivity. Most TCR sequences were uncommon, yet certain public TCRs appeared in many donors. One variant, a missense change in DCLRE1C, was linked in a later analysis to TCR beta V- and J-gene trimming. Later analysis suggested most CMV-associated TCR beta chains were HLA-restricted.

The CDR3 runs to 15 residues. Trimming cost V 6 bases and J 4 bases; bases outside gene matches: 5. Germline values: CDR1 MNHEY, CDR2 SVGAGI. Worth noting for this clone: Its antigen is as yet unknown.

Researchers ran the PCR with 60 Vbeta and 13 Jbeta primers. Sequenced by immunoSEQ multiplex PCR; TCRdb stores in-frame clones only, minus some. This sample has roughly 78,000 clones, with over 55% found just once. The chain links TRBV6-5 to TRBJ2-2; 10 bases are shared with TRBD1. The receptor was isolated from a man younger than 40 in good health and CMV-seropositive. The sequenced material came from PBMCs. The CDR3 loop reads CASSPRTGGTGELFF. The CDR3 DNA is TGTGCCAGCAGCCCCAGGACAGGGGGCACCGGGGAGCTGTTTTTT.